This note documents a single T cell receptor (beta chain) sequence. It lacks a known antigen. Qualities for individual bases were not recorded, and no much larger clone is one base off. The data are from a study of T cell responses to AZD1222 COVID-19 vaccine listed by TCRdb under 2021. Regarding the complete study: A total of more than 230 trial participants underwent TCR sequencing, of whom about 200 had received two doses of AZD1222 and about 25 had received two doses of the MenACWY control vaccine. Trial participants were enrolled into age subgroups of 18-55, 56-69 and 70-plus years, which contained approximately 150, 28 and 58 TCR-sequenced participants, respectively.

This specimen's time point label, interpreted: about 28 days (+/-7) after the second vaccine dose. AZD1222 recipients given second doses at about 4 weeks or at about 12 weeks were pooled, since spike-specific TCR depth and breadth were not found to differ between the two schedules. Samples from vaccinated people were obtained from the UK trials COV001 and COV002, which included a single-blind randomized controlled phase 2/3 trial of AZD1222 (ChAdOx1 nCoV-19) in healthy adults. For TCRbeta chain sequencing, PBMC samples were collected from trial participants at day 0 and at day 28 after the second dose. Trimming takes 3 bases off V and 1 base off J; junction bases not matched to a gene: 6. From a lookup of the germline V gene (reference sequence), CDR1 and CDR2 are MNHEY and SMNVEV. The CDR3 goes from the cysteine to the phenylalanine over 17 residues. The sequence is cut down to CDR3 DNA, 51 bases in frame from base 1.

The study at large found these results: Because no day 14 peak-response samples were available, repertoires were characterized only after the peak T cell response. Reportedly, almost half of the unique spike-specific TCRs recognized epitopes lying outside the regions that are mutated in the B.1.351 and B.1.1.7 variants. The whole spike protein was spanned by vaccine-associated CD4 TCRs, and dominant responses were seen in regions 160-218 and 743-854. Only five or six AZD1222 recipients were SARS-CoV-2 seropositive at baseline, limiting conclusions about previously exposed vaccinees. A significant rise in spike-specific TCR breadth and depth was observed after two AZD1222 doses relative to day 0 and relative to MenACWY recipients. Participants were mostly white British and included more females than males, and it was suggested by the authors that clonal diversity may have been underestimated. In the small 56-69-year group, the increase in depth fell short of significance, most likely because of low power.

The CDR3 regions of human TCRbeta chains were analyzed by immunosequencing. In the paper's pipeline: TCRs in the repertoires were matched against a reference library of SARS-CoV-2-specific TCRs that had been generated with the MIRA antigen-specificity platform. Breadth was defined as the fraction of unique TCRs that were SARS-CoV-2-associated. Depth was defined as the fraction of total T cells that were SARS-CoV-2-associated. Using the MIRA data, each spike-specific TCR was assigned both to the spike region to which the TCR was reactive and to a CD4 or CD8 class. Log10-transformed breadth and depth values were compared by one-way ANOVA with Sidak's multiple comparisons tests. TCRdb took over this immuneACCESS table, retaining in-frame rearrangements with V and J assigned. Such tables are incomplete; in checked studies, under half of the missing clones stem from an unresolved V gene, and the remainder is unexplained. V, J and clone size were drawn from that table, and D and trimming were deduced from the DNA. The sample data list 90,000 to 120,000 clones, and around 92% of these were observed just once. About 9.1% of the sample goes to the ten largest clones.

The rearrangement combines TRBV27 with TRBJ2-1, with 10 bases aligning to TRBD1. Material: peripheral blood, obtained 28 days after the second AZD1222 dose. This TCR came from an adult who received the AZD1222 COVID-19 vaccine. The nucleotide sequence is given as TGTGCCAGCAGTTTGGACAGGGGGGGTTCTTCCTACAATGAGCAGTTCTTC. This translates into CASSLDRGGSSYNEQFF.